This T cell receptor beta chain came from a study of T cell responses to AZD1222 COVID-19 vaccine. Across the study: Whether given at about 4 or about 12 weeks, second doses were pooled. Overall study results and limits: Clonal diversity may have been underestimated in mostly white British donors. A rise in Spike-specific TCR breadth and depth followed two AZD1222 doses. Targeting of unmutated variant regions was reportedly seen in nearly half of spike-specific TCRs.

The V end was cut by 4 bases, the J end by 1 base, with 10 bases between. The CDR3 loop spans 14 amino acids. The V gene's germline CDR1 is LGHNA and CDR2 YNFKEQ. Sequencing used immunoSEQ multiplex PCR; TCRdb keeps in-frame clones, though not all of them. Of roughly 120,000 clones in the sample, approximately 84% were seen once. This clone was observed a single time. Its antigen is unidentified. This sequence was found in an adult in good health. Specimen: peripheral blood, collected on day 0 of AZD1222 vaccination. The chain recombines TRBV4-2 with TRBJ1-1; no firm D call. The CDR3 reads CASSRRAENTEAFF. The CDR3 bases are TGTGCCAGCAGCCGACGGGCGGAGAACACTGAAGCTTTCTTT.